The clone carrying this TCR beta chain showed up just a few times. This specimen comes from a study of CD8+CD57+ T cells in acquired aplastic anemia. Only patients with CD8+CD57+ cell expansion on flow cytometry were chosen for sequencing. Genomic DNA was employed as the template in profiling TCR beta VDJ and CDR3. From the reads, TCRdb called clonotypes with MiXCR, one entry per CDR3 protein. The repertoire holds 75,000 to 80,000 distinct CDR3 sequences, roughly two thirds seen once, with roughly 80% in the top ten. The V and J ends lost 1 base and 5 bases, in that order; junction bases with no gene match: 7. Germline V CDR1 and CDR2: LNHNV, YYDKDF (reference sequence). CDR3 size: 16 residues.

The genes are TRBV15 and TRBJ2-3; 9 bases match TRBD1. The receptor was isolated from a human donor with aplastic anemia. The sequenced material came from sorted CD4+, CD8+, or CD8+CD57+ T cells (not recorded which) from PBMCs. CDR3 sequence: CATSRVSWDREDTQYF. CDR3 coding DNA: TGTGCCACCAGCAGAGTCTCCTGGGACAGGGAAGATACGCAGTATTTT.